The entry below describes one T cell receptor beta chain. What antigen it recognizes has not been identified. Base qualities were left out, and no much larger clone turns up one base away. The immunoSEQ Assay was the method used to sequence TCRbeta CDR3 regions. After extraction, genomic DNA underwent amplification by bias-controlled multiplex PCR, followed by high-throughput sequencing. The study's processing was this. To quantify the absolute abundance of every unique TCRbeta CDR3 region, sequences were collapsed and filtered. T cell fraction was estimated by normalizing TCRbeta template counts to usable DNA, with usable DNA measured through amplification of reference genes found in all nucleated cells. Repertoire TCRs were annotated as SARS-CoV-2-specific by exact matching of V gene, CDR3 amino acid sequence and J gene to a known reactive TCR set. The reference SARS-CoV-2 TCR set came from MIRA and was filtered for enrichment in COVID-19-positive ImmuneCODE repertoires, removing public or cross-reactive TCRs. Based on the MIRA antigens, annotated TCRs were further analysed at the level of specific ORF or position within ORF. Depth was the summed frequency of annotated unique rearrangements, while breadth was defined as annotated unique rearrangements over total unique productive rearrangements. Two-sided Wilcoxon rank-sum tests were used to compare TCR breadth between groups. TCRdb mirrors the immuneACCESS table, restricted to in-frame sequences. Some clones are absent from its copies; in checked studies, under half trace to an unresolved V gene, and the reason for the others is unknown. The DNA was the basis for D and trimming; V, J and clone size are from that table. The sample data list some 180,000 clones, and around 90% of these were observed just once. Over 4.5% of the sample comes from the top ten.

The data derive from a study of Ad26.COV2.S vaccination and SARS-CoV-2 variants (dated by TCRdb to the early 2020s). A note on the overall study: TCRbeta repertoire sequencing served as the tool for gauging how specific and how broad the SARS-CoV-2-reactive T cell receptors were following Ad26.COV2.S vaccination. The TCR-sequenced set comprised about 32 samples: around 20 Ad26.COV2.S vaccine recipients, 5 placebo recipients and 8 SARS-CoV-2 convalescent individuals. Overall study results and their limits: After vaccination, spike-specific CD8+ and CD4+ T cell responses were reported to show substantial breadth. It was noted by the authors that total T cell responses may have been underestimated by the TCR breadth and depth analyses. Higher spike-specific TCR breadth was observed in Ad26.COV2.S recipients than in placebo recipients (P = 0.0014). Vaccine and placebo recipients had similar non-spike TCR breadth, a finding consistent with the vaccine containing only spike.

According to the germline V gene, CDR1 reads SQVTM and CDR2 reads ANQGSEA. Trimming removed 7 bases from V and 2 bases from J; the gene matches leave 8 bases unexplained. The cysteine opens and the phenylalanine closes a CDR3 of 14 amino acids. The DNA shown is the 42-base CDR3, in frame from base 1. According to the study, the label for this sample's time point signals: individuals recovered from natural SARS-CoV-2 infection. The chain is assembled from TRBV29-1 and TRBJ2-3; 8 bases in the junction line up with TRBD1. The sample here was peripheral blood, taken after recovery from COVID-19. This receptor was identified in a human donor who had recovered from COVID-19. The CDR3 sequence is CSAGDRGLTDTQYF. Here is the DNA: TGCAGCGCCGGCGACAGGGGCCTCACAGATACGCAGTATTTT.